These 29 T cell receptor beta chains came from one sample sequenced in a study of blood T cell repertoires in COVID-19. Using immunoSEQ multiplex PCR, the repertoire was profiled, and TCRdb retains in-frame clones only, with some absent. The sample consists of over 70,000 clones, 80% to 90% of them appearing once. The source material was peripheral blood. These receptors came from a human donor in a cohort sampled during active COVID-19.

The J gene is TRBJ2-5, the V gene TRBV14; TRBD2 agrees at 10 bases. After removal of 4 bases from V and 9 bases from J, the junction contained 14 bases not matched to a gene. Per germline, CDR1 SGHDN and CDR2 FVKESK. This CDR3 is 16 amino acids long. Here the CDR3 reads CASSPDTSGVPRAQYF. The CDR3 DNA reads as TGTGCCAGCAGCCCAGATACTAGCGGGGTCCCCCGGGCCCAGTACTTC.

In DNA, the CDR3 is TGTGCCAGCAGTGAAGGCAGTTACAATGAGCAGTTCTTC. This gives the protein CASSEGSYNEQFF. This chain links TRBV6-1 with TRBJ2-1; D unresolved. This CDR3 has 13 residues. Germline V gene data show CDR1 as MNHNS and CDR2 as SASEGT. Trimming took off 1 base at V and 4 bases at J, with 5 bases between the two ends.

This clone has a handful of counts. The rearrangement uses TRBV9 and TRBJ1-1; D not certain. Trimming removed 5 bases from V and 6 bases from J, with 17 bases in between. Germline V lookup: CDR1 SGDLS, CDR2 YYNGEE. CDR3 length: 14 amino acids. This CDR3 is CASSVLTGGAEAFF. Written as DNA, the CDR3 is TGTGCCAGCAGTGTATTAACGGGAGGCGCTGAAGCTTTCTTT.

This chain connects TRBV18 to TRBJ1-5; D unresolved. V lost 3 bases and J lost 0, with 9 bases in between. Germline CDR1 KGHSH, CDR2 LQKENI. The CDR3 is 15 amino acids. The CDR3, as DNA: TGTGCCAGCTCACCCGGGTTGGGTAGCAATCAGCCCCAGCATTTT. It codes for CASSPGLGSNQPQHF.

For the CDR3, the DNA is TGCGCCAGCAGCCCCGGGACTTACAATGAGCAGTTCTTC. This encodes CASSPGTYNEQFF. This chain links TRBV5-1 with TRBJ2-1; a possible D gene is TRBD2 (6 bases). CDR1 and CDR2 from the germline V gene are SGHRS and YFSETQ. Trimming took 4 bases from V and 4 from J, leaving 9 bases between them. The CDR3 extends over 13 amino acids.

CDR3 sequence reads: CASSPVAGGLQETQYF. CDR3 DNA sequence: TGTGCCAGCTCACCAGTAGCGGGAGGGCTCCAAGAGACCCAGTACTTC. The genes are TRBV18 and TRBJ2-5, with 11 bases lining up with TRBD2. The V gene end was trimmed by 2 bases and the J gene end by 1 base; junction bases not matched to a gene: 3. The CDR3 has 16 amino acids. Germline V lookup: CDR1 KGHSH, CDR2 LQKENI.

The chain links TRBV2 to TRBJ2-5; D call uncertain. The CDR3 is 13 amino acids. Per germline, CDR1 SNHLY and CDR2 FYNNEI. Deletions cut 7 bases from V and 1 base from J, with 10 bases between. The CDR3, as DNA: TGTGCCAGCACTCCAGGAACCCAAGAGACCCAGTACTTC. Protein sequence: CASTPGTQETQYF. Complete variable domain (other parts from reference TRBV2 and TRBJ2-5): EPEVTQTPSHQVTQMGQEVILRCVPISNHLYFYWYRQILGQKVEFLVSFYNNEISEKSEIFDDQFSVERPDGSNFTLKIRSTKLEDSAMYFCASTPGTQETQYFGPGTRLLVL.

This chain uses TRBV19 with TRBJ2-7; D is uncertain. Germline CDR1 is LNHDA and CDR2 is SQIVND (reference sequence). CDR3 length: 14 amino acids. With 5 bases removed from V and 3 bases from J, the gap between germline ends came to 14 bases. The CDR3 is CASSSFVGVYEQYF. CDR3 DNA sequence: TGTGCCAGTAGTTCCTTTGTAGGAGTCTACGAGCAGTACTTC.

The chain is built from TRBV7-3 and TRBJ2-2; 7 nucleotides line up with TRBD2. The CDR3 loop spans 14 amino acids. V was pared by 5 bases and J by 6 bases, with 6 bases of the junction left unmatched. Germline CDR1 reads SGHTA; CDR2 reads FQGTGA. CDR3 sequence: CASSVDGRPGELFF. In DNA form, the CDR3 reads TGTGCCAGCAGCGTTGACGGGAGGCCCGGGGAGCTGTTTTTT.

The chain employs TRBV4-1 and TRBJ2-6, with D unclear. Trimming took 0 bases from V and 4 from J, leaving 13 bases between them. The length of the CDR3 is 17 residues. From germline, CDR1 is MGHRA and CDR2 YSYEKL. CDR3 residues: CASSQDRTNSGANVLTF. CDR3 coding DNA: TGCGCCAGCAGCCAAGATCGCACTAACTCGGGGGCCAACGTCCTGACTTTC.

The chain employs TRBV5-1 and TRBJ2-3; TRBD1 is a possible D gene (6 bases). The CDR3 sequence is 14 residues long. Trimming cost V 4 bases and J 13 bases, with 22 bases left between them. CDR1 is SGHRS, CDR2 YFSETQ, per germline. CDR3 DNA sequence: TGCGCCAGCAGCCGATCCGGGACAACGGGCTCGGAGTATTTT. Translating it yields CASSRSGTTGSEYF.

The CDR3 DNA sequence: TGTGCCAGCAGCTTGGCGGGAGCGGGAAACAATGAGCAGTTCTTC. Amino acids: CASSLAGAGNNEQFF. The chain is built from TRBV7-6 and TRBJ2-1, with 7 bases matching TRBD2. Germline values: CDR1 SGHVS, CDR2 FNYEAQ. The CDR3 is 15 residues long. V gave up 3 bases and J gave up 5 bases; unmatched junction bases: 7.

A single count supports this clone. The chain employs TRBV6-5 and TRBJ1-1, with unresolved D. Germline V CDR1 and CDR2: MNHEY, SVGAGI. V lost 3 bases and J 2 bases, leaving 7 bases between the germline ends. This CDR3 has 13 residues. The CDR3 sequence is CASSYSTNTEAFF. CDR3 coding DNA: TGTGCCAGCAGTTATTCGACTAACACTGAAGCTTTCTTT.

The chain combines TRBV3-1 (or the pseudogene TRBV3-2) with TRBJ2-7; 8 bases are shared with TRBD1. In germline, CDR1 is LGHDT, CDR2 YNNKEL (reference sequence). CDR3 length equals 15 residues. The V and J ends lost 1 base and 12 bases, in that order; junction bases with no gene match: 14. CDR3 in DNA: TGTGCCAGCAGCCAAGGGTCCCAGGGGGCGTATCATAGGTACTTC. This encodes CASSQGSQGAYHRYF.

This chain uses TRBV4-2 with TRBJ2-7, with 8 positions matching TRBD1. J was trimmed by 3 bases and V by 1 base; bases with no gene match: 8. This CDR3 has 16 residues. Germline CDR1 and CDR2: LGHNA and YNFKEQ. The DNA for the CDR3 is TGTGCCAGCAGCCAAGCACGGGACAGGAATCTCTACGAGCAGTACTTC. Protein product: CASSQARDRNLYEQYF.

This clone came up a few times. This chain uses TRBV18 with TRBJ1-1; perhaps TRBD1 as D (6 bases). The germline V and J ends were trimmed by 3 bases and 4 bases, with 15 bases remaining between them. The CDR3 is 15 amino acids. CDR1 is KGHSH and CDR2 is LQKENI in the germline V gene. As DNA, the CDR3 is TGTGCCAGCTCACCCCCGGGACTACAGGGCACTGAAGCTTTCTTT. Translated, it gives CASSPPGLQGTEAFF.

This clone was detected a few times. This sample includes further DNA sequences coding for the same CDR3. V and J are TRBV7-8 and TRBJ1-1, with D maybe TRBD1 (6 bases). V was clipped by 1 base and J by 1 base, with 7 bases between them. This CDR3 is built from 14 residues. CDR1 and CDR2 (germline): SGHVS, FQNEAQ. The CDR3, as DNA: TGTGCCAGCAGCTTAGGCAGGGGGAACACTGAAGCTTTCTTT. As protein: CASSLGRGNTEAFF.

This clone was observed a handful of times. The chain employs TRBV12-3 or TRBV12-4 and TRBJ2-7; 9 nucleotides line up with TRBD1. The CDR3 covers 13 residues. The V and J ends lost 3 bases and 3 bases, in that order; junction bases with no gene match: 0. CDR3 region: CASSLGQGYEQYF. CDR3 bases: TGTGCCAGCAGTTTGGGACAGGGCTACGAGCAGTACTTC.

V gene TRBV5-8 combines with J gene TRBJ1-5, with TRBD1 matching 11 bases. The germline gives CDR1 SGHTS, CDR2 YDEGEE. Germline trimming cut 4 bases from V and 7 bases from J; bases unmatched to any gene: 7. This CDR3 has 15 residues. The CDR3: CASSLGQGAAQPQHF. DNA of the CDR3: TGTGCCAGCAGCCTCGGACAGGGGGCAGCGCAGCCCCAGCATTTT.

This clone was counted a single time. The chain uses TRBV9 and TRBJ2-7, with 7 bases identical to TRBD1. The germline CDR1 and CDR2 sequences are SGDLS and YYNGEE. CDR3 length: 14 amino acids. Trimming removed 0 bases from V and 1 base from J; junction bases left unmatched: 1. CDR3 in amino acids: CASSVGDSSYEQYF. The DNA of the CDR3 is TGTGCCAGCAGCGTAGGGGACAGTTCCTACGAGCAGTACTTC.

V and J are TRBV19 and TRBJ2-7, with a tentative D call TRBD1 (6 bases). Germline V gene lookup returns CDR1 LNHDA and CDR2 SQIVND (reference sequence). V was trimmed by 4 bases and J by 7 bases, leaving 14 bases between them. This CDR3 contains 13 residues. CDR3 sequence reads: CASSTTRGLEQYF. In DNA, the CDR3 is TGTGCCAGTAGTACCACCAGGGGATTGGAGCAGTACTTC.

This chain joins TRBV25-1 and TRBJ1-6; the D gene is possibly TRBD1 (5 bases). The germline V gene has CDR1 MGHDK and CDR2 SYGVNS. The CDR3 runs to 17 residues. With 5 bases removed from V and 0 bases from J, the gap between germline ends came to 14 bases. The CDR3 loop is CASSRADTSSYNSPLHF. For the CDR3, the DNA is TGTGCCAGCAGTCGGGCGGACACGAGCTCCTATAATTCACCCCTCCACTTT.

V usage is TRBV2 and J usage is TRBJ2-3, with D possibly being TRBD2 (6 bases). Per germline, CDR1 SNHLY and CDR2 FYNNEI. Deletions cut 2 bases from V and 0 bases from J, with 15 bases between. CDR3 length: 17 amino acids. CDR3 amino acids: CASSELTLAQSTDTQYF. CDR3 in DNA: TGTGCCAGCAGTGAACTTACGCTAGCGCAAAGCACAGATACGCAGTATTTT.

The rearrangement links TRBV6-1 to TRBJ2-7; D might be TRBD1 (5 bases). The CDR3 length is 15 residues. Trimming left V 3 bases short and J 3 bases short, with 15 bases between. Germline V gene lookup returns CDR1 MNHNS and CDR2 SASEGT. This CDR3 reads CASSEHPRVFYEQYF. The CDR3 DNA follows: TGTGCCAGCAGTGAGCACCCCAGGGTGTTCTACGAGCAGTACTTC.

This clone occurred once. The CDR3 DNA reads as TGTGCCAGCAGCCAAGAGACTAGCTCCGATACGCAGTATTTT. The encoded protein is CASSQETSSDTQYF. The chain recombines TRBV27 with TRBJ2-3; TRBD2 agrees at 7 bases. CDR1 and CDR2 from the germline V gene are MNHEY and SMNVEV (reference sequence). After removal of 6 bases from V and 6 bases from J, the junction contained 9 bases not matched to a gene. The CDR3 extends over 14 amino acids.

V usage is TRBV10-3 and J usage is TRBJ2-1; 8 bases line up with TRBD1. Germline values: CDR1 ENHRY, CDR2 SYGVKD. J lost 5 bases, V lost 6 bases, and 9 bases had no gene match. The CDR3 has 15 residues. CDR3 region: CAIRPGQGEDNEQFF. The CDR3 DNA sequence: TGTGCCATCAGACCCGGACAGGGTGAGGACAATGAGCAGTTCTTC.

This chain joins TRBV18 and TRBJ2-2; TRBD1 is a possible D gene (5 bases). This CDR3 contains 16 residues. Germline V gene data show CDR1 as KGHSH and CDR2 as LQKENI. V lost 3 bases and J 1 base, leaving 12 bases between the germline ends. The CDR3 sequence is CASSPLIGQNTGELFF. Written as DNA, the CDR3 is TGTGCCAGCTCACCGTTAATCGGACAGAACACCGGGGAGCTGTTTTTT.

This clone has only a few counts. The gene calls are TRBV14 and TRBJ1-2, with TRBD1 identical over 7 bases. This CDR3 region has 15 residues. V gave up 5 bases and J gave up 5 bases; unmatched junction bases: 11. Germline V gives CDR1 SGHDN, CDR2 FVKESK. CDR3 sequence: CASSSIQGWAYGYTF. CDR3 nucleotide sequence: TGTGCCAGCAGCTCCATACAGGGGTGGGCTTATGGCTACACCTTC.

CDR3 in amino acids: CASRDWEGNTEAFF. CDR3 bases: TGCGCCAGCCGGGACTGGGAGGGGAACACTGAAGCTTTCTTT. The V and J genes are TRBV5-1 and TRBJ1-1, with D tentatively TRBD1 (5 bases). Germline V gene lookup returns CDR1 SGHRS and CDR2 YFSETQ. Trimming stripped 7 bases from V and 1 base from J, with 14 bases between. This CDR3 is 14 amino acids long.